The T cell receptor beta chain described here comes from a study of tumor-infiltrating lymphocytes in oesophageal squamous cell carcinoma. Each CDR3 protein is one row after TCRdb ran MiXCR on the PCR reads. The sample consists of about 17,000 distinct CDR3 sequences, 47% of them appearing once. Germline CDR1 LNHDA, CDR2 SQIVND (reference sequence). This CDR3 has 15 amino acids. The chain is built from TRBV19 and TRBJ2-4; D may be TRBD2 (5 bases). Matching the DNA end better, TRBJ2-7 makes the J call doubtful. The sample was normal esophageal tissue next to the tumor. The origin of this receptor is a female donor with esophageal squamous cell carcinoma. This chain's CDR3 is CASSIIASRRNEQYF. The CDR3 DNA is TGTGCCAGTAGTATAATTGCCAGCAGGAGGAACGAGCAGTACTTC.